This TCR beta chain was sequenced during a study of blood T cells in healthy people across ages. Then a second PCR, running roughly 7 to 11 cycles, was carried out with a sample-barcoded 5' primer and a J-beta primer mix. TCRdb re-called the 5' RACE reads through MiXCR, storing one row per CDR3 protein. The repertoire holds around 1.7 million distinct CDR3 sequences, with roughly 27% as singletons. The CDR3 is 14 residues long. V dropped 5 bases and J dropped 7; count of bases not matched to a gene: 8. The germline V gene has CDR1 MDHEN and CDR2 SYDVKM. This clonotype was seen only a few times. The chain links TRBV28 to TRBJ1-5; 7 bases agree with TRBD1. This receptor was identified in a woman in her thirties in good health. The specimen was blood. CDR3 in DNA: TGTGCCAGCAGTAAGGACAGGTCGGGACAGCCCCAGCATTTT. Translated: CASSKDRSGQPQHF.